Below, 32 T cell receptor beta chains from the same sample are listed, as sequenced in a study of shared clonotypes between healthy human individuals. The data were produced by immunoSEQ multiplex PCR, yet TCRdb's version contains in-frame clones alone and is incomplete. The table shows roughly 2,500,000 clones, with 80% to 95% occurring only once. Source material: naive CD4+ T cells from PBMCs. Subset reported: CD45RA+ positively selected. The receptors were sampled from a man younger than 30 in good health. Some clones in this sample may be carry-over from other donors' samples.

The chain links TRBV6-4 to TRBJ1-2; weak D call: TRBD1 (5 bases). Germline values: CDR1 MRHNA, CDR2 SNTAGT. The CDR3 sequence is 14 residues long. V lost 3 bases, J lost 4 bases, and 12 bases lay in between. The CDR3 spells CASSEAGRGYGYTF. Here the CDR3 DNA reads TGTGCCAGCAGTGAGGCAGGGCGAGGCTATGGCTACACCTTC.

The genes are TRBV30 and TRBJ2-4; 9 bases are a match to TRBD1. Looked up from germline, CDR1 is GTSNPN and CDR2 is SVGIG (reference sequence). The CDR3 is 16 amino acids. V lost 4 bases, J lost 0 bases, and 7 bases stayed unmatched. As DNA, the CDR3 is TGTGCCTGGACTCCGGGACAGGGCCTAGCCAAAAACATTCAGTACTTC. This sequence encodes CAWTPGQGLAKNIQYF. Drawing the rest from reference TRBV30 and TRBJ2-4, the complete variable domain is SQTIHQWPATLVQPVGSPLSLECTVEGTSNPNLYWYRQAAGRGLQLLFYSVGIGQISSEVPQNLSASRPQDRQFILSSKKLLLSDSGFYLCAWTPGQGLAKNIQYFGAGTRLSVL.

CDR3 residues: CASSEATGQGLMAFF. CDR3 bases: TGTGCCAGCAGTGAGGCAACAGGACAGGGTCTTATGGCTTTCTTT. The gene calls are TRBV6-1 and TRBJ1-1; 8 nucleotides match TRBD1. Germline V lookup: CDR1 MNHNS, CDR2 SASEGT. Trimming at V came to 3 bases and at J to 11 bases, leaving 14 bases not matched to a gene. The CDR3 spans 15 residues.

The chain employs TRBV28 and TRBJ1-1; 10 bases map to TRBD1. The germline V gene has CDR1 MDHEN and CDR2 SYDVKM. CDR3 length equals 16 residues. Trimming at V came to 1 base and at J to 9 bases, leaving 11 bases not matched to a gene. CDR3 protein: CASSLSPGTGADKAFF. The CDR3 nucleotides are TGTGCCAGCAGTTTATCCCCCGGGACAGGGGCAGACAAAGCTTTCTTT.

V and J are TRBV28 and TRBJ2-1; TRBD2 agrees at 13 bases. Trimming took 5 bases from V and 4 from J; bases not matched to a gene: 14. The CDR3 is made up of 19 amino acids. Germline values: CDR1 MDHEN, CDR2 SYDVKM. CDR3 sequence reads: CASSRYPGLAGVTYNEQFF. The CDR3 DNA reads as TGTGCCAGCAGTCGATACCCCGGACTAGCGGGAGTTACTTACAATGAGCAGTTCTTC. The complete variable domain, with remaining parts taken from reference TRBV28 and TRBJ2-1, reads DVKVTQSSRYLVKRTGEKVFLECVQDMDHENMFWYRQDPGLGLRLIYFSYDVKMKEKGDIPEGYSVSREKKERFSLILESASTNQTSMYLCASSRYPGLAGVTYNEQFFGPGTRLTVL.

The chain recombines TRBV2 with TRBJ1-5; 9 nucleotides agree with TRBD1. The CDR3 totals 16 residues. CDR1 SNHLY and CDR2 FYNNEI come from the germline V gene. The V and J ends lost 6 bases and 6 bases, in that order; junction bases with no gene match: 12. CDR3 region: CASRNRPGQGFQPQHF. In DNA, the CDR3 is TGTGCCAGCAGGAACCGTCCGGGACAGGGCTTTCAGCCCCAGCATTTT.

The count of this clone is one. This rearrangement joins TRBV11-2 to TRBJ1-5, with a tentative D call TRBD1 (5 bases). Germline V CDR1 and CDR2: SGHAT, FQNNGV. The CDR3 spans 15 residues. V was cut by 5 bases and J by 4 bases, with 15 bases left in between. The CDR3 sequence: CASSPGPVGNQPQHF. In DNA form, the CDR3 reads TGTGCCAGCAGCCCGGGGCCAGTTGGTAATCAGCCCCAGCATTTT.

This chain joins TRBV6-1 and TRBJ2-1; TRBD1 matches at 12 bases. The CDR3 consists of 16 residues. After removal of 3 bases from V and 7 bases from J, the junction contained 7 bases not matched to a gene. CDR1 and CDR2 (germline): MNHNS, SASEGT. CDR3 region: CASSDWGTGGRNEQFF. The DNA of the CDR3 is TGTGCCAGCAGTGATTGGGGGACAGGGGGCAGGAATGAGCAGTTCTTC.

The CDR3 reads CASSRVGQPQHF. The CDR3 nucleotides are TGTGCCAGCAGCCGCGTAGGTCAGCCCCAGCATTTT. The chain joins TRBV7-2 to TRBJ1-5; D uncertain. Germline CDR1 and CDR2: SGHTA and FQGNSA. This CDR3 region has 12 residues. V was pared by 5 bases and J by 6 bases, with 8 bases between.

The CDR3 is CSVEKSGPNEKLFF. CDR3 coding DNA: TGCAGCGTTGAAAAGTCAGGGCCTAATGAAAAACTGTTTTTT. The chain uses TRBV29-1 and TRBJ1-4; maybe TRBD1 (5 bases). CDR3 size: 14 residues. V was clipped by 2 bases and J by 3 bases, with 10 bases between them. The germline CDR1 and CDR2 sequences are SQVTM and ANQGSEA.

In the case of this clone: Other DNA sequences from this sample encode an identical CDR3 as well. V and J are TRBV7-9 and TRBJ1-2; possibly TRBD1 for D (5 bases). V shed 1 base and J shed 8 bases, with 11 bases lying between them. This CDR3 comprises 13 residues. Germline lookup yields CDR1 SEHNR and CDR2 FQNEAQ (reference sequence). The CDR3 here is CASSLGTGPGYTF. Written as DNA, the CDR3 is TGTGCCAGCAGCTTAGGTACGGGGCCCGGCTACACCTTC.

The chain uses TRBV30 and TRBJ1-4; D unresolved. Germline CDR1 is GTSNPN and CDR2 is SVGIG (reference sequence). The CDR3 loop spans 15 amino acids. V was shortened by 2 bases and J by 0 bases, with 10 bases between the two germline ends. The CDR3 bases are TGTGCCTGGAGTACCCCAACCGCAACTAATGAAAAACTGTTTTTT. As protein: CAWSTPTATNEKLFF.

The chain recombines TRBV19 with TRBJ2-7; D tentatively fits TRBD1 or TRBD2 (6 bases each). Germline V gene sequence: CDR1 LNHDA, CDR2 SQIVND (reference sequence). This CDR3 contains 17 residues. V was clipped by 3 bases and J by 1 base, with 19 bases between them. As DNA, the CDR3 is TGTGCCAGTAGTATTAATTATGTGACTAGGGGGTCCTACGAGCAGTACTTC. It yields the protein CASSINYVTRGSYEQYF.

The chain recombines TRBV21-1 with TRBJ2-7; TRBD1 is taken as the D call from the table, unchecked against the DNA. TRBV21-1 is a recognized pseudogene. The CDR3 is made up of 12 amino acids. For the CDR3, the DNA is TGTGCCAGCAGGGACAGGGCCTACGAGCAGTACTTC. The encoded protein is CASRDRAYEQYF.

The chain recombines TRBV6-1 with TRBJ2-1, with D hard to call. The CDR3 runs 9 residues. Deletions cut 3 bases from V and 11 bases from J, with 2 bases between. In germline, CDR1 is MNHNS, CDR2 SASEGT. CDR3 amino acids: CASSEKQFF. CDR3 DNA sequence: TGTGCCAGCAGTGAGAAGCAGTTCTTC.

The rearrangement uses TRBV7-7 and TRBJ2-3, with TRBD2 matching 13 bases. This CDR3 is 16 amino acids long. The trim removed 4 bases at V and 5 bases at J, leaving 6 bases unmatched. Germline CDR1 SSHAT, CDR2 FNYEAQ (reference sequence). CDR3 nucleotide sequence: TGTGCCAGCAGCTCAACTAGCGGGAGGGATATAGATACGCAGTATTTT. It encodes CASSSTSGRDIDTQYF.

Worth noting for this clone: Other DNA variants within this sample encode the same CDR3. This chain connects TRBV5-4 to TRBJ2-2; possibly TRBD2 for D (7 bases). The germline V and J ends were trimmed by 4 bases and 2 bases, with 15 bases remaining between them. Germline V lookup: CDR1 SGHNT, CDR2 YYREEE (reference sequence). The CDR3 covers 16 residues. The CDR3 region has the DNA TGTGCCAGCAGCCTGGGGGGGGCGGCAAACACCGGGGAGCTGTTTTTT. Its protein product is CASSLGGAANTGELFF.

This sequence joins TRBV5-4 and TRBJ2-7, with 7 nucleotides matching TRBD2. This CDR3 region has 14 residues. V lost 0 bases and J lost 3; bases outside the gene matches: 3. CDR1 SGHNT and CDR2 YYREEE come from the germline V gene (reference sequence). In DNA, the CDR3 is TGTGCCAGCAGCTTGGGCGGGAGCCACTACGAGCAGTACTTC. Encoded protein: CASSLGGSHYEQYF.

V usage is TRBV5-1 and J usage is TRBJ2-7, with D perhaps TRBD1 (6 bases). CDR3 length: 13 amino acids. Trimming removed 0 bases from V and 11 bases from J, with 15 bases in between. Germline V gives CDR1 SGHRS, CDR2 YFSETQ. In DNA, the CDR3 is TGCGCCAGCAGCTTGGGGACAGCCACATTAAAGTACTTC. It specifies CASSLGTATLKYF. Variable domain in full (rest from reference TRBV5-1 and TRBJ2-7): KAGVTQTPRYLIKTRGQQVTLSCSPISGHRSVSWYQQTPGQGLQFLFEYFSETQRNKGNFPGRFSGRQFSNSRSEMNVSTLELGDSALYLCASSLGTATLKYFGPGTRLTVT.

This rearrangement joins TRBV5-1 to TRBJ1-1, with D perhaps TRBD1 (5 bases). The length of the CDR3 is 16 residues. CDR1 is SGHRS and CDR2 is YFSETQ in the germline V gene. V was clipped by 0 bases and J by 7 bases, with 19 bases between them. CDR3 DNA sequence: TGCGCCAGCAGCTTGGATGCAGCAGGGTCTCAGGGTGAAGCTTTCTTT. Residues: CASSLDAAGSQGEAFF.

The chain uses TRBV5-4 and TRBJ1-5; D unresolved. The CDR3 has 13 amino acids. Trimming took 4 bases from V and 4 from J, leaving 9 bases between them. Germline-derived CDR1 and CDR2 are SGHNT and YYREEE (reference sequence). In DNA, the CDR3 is TGTGCCAGCAGCGCCGACATTAATCAGCCCCAGCATTTT. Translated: CASSADINQPQHF.

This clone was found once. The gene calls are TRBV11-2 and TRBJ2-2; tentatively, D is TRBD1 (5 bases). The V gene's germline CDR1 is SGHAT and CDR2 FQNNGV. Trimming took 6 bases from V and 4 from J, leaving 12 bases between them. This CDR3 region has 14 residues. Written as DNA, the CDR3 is TGTGCCAGCAGGCCGCCCAGGGTCACCGGGGAGCTGTTTTTT. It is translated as CASRPPRVTGELFF.

The CDR3, as DNA: TGTGCCAGCAGCCCACAAGCCGCCGGGTTGGGGGACATTCAGTACTTC. Protein product: CASSPQAAGLGDIQYF. The rearrangement joins TRBV7-3 to TRBJ2-4; D is tentatively TRBD1 or TRBD2 (5 bases each). The CDR3 has 16 amino acids. With 5 bases removed from V and 8 bases from J, the gap between germline ends came to 22 bases. Germline loops: CDR1 SGHTA, CDR2 FQGTGA. Based on the CDR3 plus reference TRBV7-3 and TRBJ2-4, the full variable domain is GAGVSQTPSNKVTEKGKYVELRCDPISGHTALYWYRQSLGQGPEFLIYFQGTGAADDSGLPNDRFFAVRPEGSVSTLKIQRTERGDSAVYLCASSPQAAGLGDIQYFGAGTRLSVL.

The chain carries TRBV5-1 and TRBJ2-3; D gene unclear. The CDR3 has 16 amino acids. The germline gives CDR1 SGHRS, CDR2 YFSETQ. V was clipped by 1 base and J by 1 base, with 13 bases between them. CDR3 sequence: CASSLTGITGTDTQYF. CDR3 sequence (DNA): TGCGCCAGCAGCTTGACCGGCATAACTGGCACAGATACGCAGTATTTT.

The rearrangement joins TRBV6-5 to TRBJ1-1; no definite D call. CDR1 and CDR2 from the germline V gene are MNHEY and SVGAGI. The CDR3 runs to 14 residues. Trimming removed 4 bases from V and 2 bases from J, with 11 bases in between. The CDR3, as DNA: TGTGCCAGCAGTTTCAAACGGACCAACACTGAAGCTTTCTTT. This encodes CASSFKRTNTEAFF.

The chain's CDR3 is CASSYSGQGLETQYF. In DNA, the CDR3 is TGTGCCAGCAGTTACTCTGGCCAGGGGCTAGAGACCCAGTACTTC. The chain carries TRBV6-5 and TRBJ2-5; D is possibly TRBD1 (6 bases). Germline-derived CDR1 and CDR2 are MNHEY and SVGAGI. Trimming took off 0 bases at V and 4 bases at J, with 12 bases between the two ends. The CDR3 is made up of 15 amino acids.

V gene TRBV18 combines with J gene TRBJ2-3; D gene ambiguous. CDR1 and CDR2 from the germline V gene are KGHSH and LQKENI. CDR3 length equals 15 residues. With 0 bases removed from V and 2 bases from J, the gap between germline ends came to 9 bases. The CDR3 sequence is CASSPPAKTTDTQYF. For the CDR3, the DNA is TGTGCCAGCTCACCACCGGCTAAAACCACAGATACGCAGTATTTT. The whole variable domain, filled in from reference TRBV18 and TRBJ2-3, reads NAGVMQNPRHLVRRRGQEARLRCSPMKGHSHVYWYRQLPEEGLKFMVYLQKENIIDESGMPKERFSAEFPKEGPSILRIQQVVRGDSAAYFCASSPPAKTTDTQYFGPGTRLTVL.

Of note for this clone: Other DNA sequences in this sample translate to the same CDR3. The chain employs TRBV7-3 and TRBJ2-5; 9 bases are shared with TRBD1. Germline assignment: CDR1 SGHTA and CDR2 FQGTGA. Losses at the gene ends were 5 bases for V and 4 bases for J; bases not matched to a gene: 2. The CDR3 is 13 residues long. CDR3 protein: CASSRQGGETQYF. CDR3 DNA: TGTGCCAGCAGCAGACAGGGGGGAGAGACCCAGTACTTC.

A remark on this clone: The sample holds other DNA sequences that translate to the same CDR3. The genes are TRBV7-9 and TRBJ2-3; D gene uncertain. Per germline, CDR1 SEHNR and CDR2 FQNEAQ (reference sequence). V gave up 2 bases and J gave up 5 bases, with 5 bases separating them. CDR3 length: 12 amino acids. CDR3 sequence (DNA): TGTGCCAGCAGCTTATCGGTAGATACGCAGTATTTT. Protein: CASSLSVDTQYF.

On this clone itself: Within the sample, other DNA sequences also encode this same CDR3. The CDR3 coding sequence is TGTGCCACCAGCAGAGGACTTGCCTACGAGCAGTACTTC. The encoded protein is CATSRGLAYEQYF. The rearrangement joins TRBV15 to TRBJ2-7; no reliable D call. The CDR3 runs 13 residues. Trimming left V 1 base short and J 2 bases short, with 6 bases between. Looked up from germline, CDR1 is LNHNV and CDR2 is YYDKDF (reference sequence). Variable domain in full (rest from reference TRBV15 and TRBJ2-7): DAMVIQNPRYQVTQFGKPVTLSCSQTLNHNVMYWYQQKSSQAPKLLFHYYDKDFNNEADTPDNFQSRRPNTSFCFLDIRSPGLGDTAMYLCATSRGLAYEQYFGPGTRLTVT.

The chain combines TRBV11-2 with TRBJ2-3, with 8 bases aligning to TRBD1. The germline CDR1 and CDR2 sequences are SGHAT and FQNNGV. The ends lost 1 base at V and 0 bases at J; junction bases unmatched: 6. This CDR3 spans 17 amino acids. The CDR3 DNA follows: TGTGCCAGCAGCTTAGGTCTGGCAGGGGGCAGCACAGATACGCAGTATTTT. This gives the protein CASSLGLAGGSTDTQYF.

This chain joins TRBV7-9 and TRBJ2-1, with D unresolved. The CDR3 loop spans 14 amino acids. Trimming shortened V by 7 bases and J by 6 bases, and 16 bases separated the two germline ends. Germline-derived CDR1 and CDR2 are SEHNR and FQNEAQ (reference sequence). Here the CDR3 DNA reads TGTGCCAGCATCCTTACTCTAACAAGCAATGAGCAGTTCTTC. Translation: CASILTLTSNEQFF.